The 8 T cell receptor beta chains reported below all come from one sample, sequenced in a study of T cells expressing NK-cell markers. After re-calling the 5' RACE reads, TCRdb lists one entry per CDR3 protein, DNA absent. The table lists 120,000 to 150,000 distinct CDR3 sequences. The material sequenced was blood T cells: a sorted CD56 or NKG2C T cell subset, CD4+ or CD8+ T cells, or bulk PBMC T cells (not recorded which). These receptor sequences come from a man aged 18 to 35 in good health.

V and J are TRBV7-8 and TRBJ2-2; the D gene TCRdb calls, TRBD1, cannot be checked with no DNA. The CDR3 has 17 amino acids. Germline V lookup: CDR1 SGHVS, CDR2 FQNEAQ. CDR3 sequence: CASSLATSGSGTGELFF.

The V and J genes are TRBV3-1 and TRBJ2-5. The CDR3 has 12 residues. Germline V gene data show CDR1 as LGHDT and CDR2 as YNNKEL (reference sequence). The chain's CDR3 is CASSQGRGTQYF.

The chain recombines TRBV24-1 with TRBJ2-1; no DNA is available, so the TRBD1 call from TCRdb remains unchecked. The CDR3 is made up of 16 amino acids. The germline V gene encodes CDR1 KGHDR and CDR2 SFDVKD. CDR3 amino acids: CATSDLSGTGGNEQFF.

This rearrangement joins TRBV12-3 or TRBV12-4 to TRBJ1-2; absent DNA, TCRdb's TRBD1 call cannot be checked. The CDR3 extends over 13 amino acids. The CDR3 is CASRDGGGYGYTF.

The chain is built from TRBV29-1 and TRBJ2-1; as DNA is missing, the TRBD2 call by TCRdb cannot be tested. The germline V gene has CDR1 SQVTM and CDR2 ANQGSEA. The CDR3 length is 12 residues. CDR3 loop: CSVEDGGHEQFF.

The chain has TRBV2 and TRBJ1-1; the TRBD1 assignment by TCRdb is unverifiable without DNA. The CDR3 has 15 residues. Looked up from germline, CDR1 is SNHLY and CDR2 is FYNNEI. Here the CDR3 reads CASSSRTGENTEAFF. Full variable domain (outside the CDR3, taken from reference TRBV2 and TRBJ1-1): EPEVTQTPSHQVTQMGQEVILRCVPISNHLYFYWYRQILGQKVEFLVSFYNNEISEKSEIFDDQFSVERPDGSNFTLKIRSTKLEDSAMYFCASSSRTGENTEAFFGQGTRLTVV.

The J gene is TRBJ1-6, the V gene TRBV27; the TCRdb call, TRBD1, lacks DNA for checking. The CDR3 sequence is 16 residues long. CDR1 MNHEY and CDR2 SMNVEV come from the germline V gene (reference sequence). CDR3 protein: CASSTGGESYNSPLHF.

This rearrangement joins TRBV20-1 to TRBJ2-3; TCRdb indicates TRBD2, and absent DNA this call remains unverified. CDR1 is DFQATT, CDR2 SNEGSKA, per germline (reference sequence). The CDR3 has 15 residues. Here the CDR3 reads CSARGLAEDTDTQYF.